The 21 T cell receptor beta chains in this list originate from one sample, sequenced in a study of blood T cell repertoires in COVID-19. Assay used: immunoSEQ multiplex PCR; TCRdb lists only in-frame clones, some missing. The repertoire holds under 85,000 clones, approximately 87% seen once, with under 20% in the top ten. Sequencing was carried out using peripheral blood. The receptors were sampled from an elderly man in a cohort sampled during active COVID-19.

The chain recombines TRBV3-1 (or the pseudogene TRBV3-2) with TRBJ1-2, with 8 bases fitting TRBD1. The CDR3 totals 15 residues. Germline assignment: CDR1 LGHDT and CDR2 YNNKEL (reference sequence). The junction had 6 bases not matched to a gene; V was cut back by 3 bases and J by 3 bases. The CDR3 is CASSHDGQGHYGYTF. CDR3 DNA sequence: TGTGCCAGCAGCCACGATGGACAGGGTCACTATGGCTACACCTTC.

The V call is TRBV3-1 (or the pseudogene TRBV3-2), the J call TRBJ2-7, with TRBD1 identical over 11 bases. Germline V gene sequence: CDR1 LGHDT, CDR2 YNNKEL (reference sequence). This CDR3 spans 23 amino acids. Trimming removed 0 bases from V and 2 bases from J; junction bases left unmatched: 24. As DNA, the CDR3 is TGTGCCAGCAGCCAAGATCGTTATTTGAACGAGGACAGGGGGCGATGTAATCCCTACGAGCAGTACTTC. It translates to CASSQDRYLNEDRGRCNPYEQYF.

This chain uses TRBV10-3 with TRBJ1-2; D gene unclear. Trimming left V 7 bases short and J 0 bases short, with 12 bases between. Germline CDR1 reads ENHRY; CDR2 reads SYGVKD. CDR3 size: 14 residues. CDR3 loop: CAITSQIANYGYTF. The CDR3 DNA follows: TGTGCCATCACCTCACAGATAGCTAACTATGGCTACACCTTC.

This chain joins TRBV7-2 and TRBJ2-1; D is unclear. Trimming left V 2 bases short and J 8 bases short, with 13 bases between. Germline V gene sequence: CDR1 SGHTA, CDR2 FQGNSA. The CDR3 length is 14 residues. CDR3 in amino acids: CASSLIPVQDEQFF. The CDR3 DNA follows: TGTGCCAGCAGCTTAATCCCAGTCCAAGATGAGCAGTTCTTC.

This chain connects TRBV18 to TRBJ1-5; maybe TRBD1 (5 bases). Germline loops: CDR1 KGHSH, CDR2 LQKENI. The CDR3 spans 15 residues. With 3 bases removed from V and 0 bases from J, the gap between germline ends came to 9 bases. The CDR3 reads CASSPQGYSNQPQHF. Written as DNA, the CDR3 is TGTGCCAGCTCACCGCAGGGATATAGCAATCAGCCCCAGCATTTT.

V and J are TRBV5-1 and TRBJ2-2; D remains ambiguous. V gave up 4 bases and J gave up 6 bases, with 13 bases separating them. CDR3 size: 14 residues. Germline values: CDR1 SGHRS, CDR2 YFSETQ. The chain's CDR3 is CASSPVEYAGELFF. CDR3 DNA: TGCGCCAGCAGCCCCGTAGAGTACGCCGGGGAGCTGTTTTTT.

CDR3 DNA sequence: TGTGCCAGTAGTATATGGGAGGGACGCAGCAATCAGCCCCAGCATTTT. Translated: CASSIWEGRSNQPQHF. The J gene is TRBJ1-5, the V gene TRBV19, with TRBD1 as a possible D gene (5 bases). The germline V gene encodes CDR1 LNHDA and CDR2 SQIVND (reference sequence). This CDR3 spans 16 amino acids. V was clipped by 2 bases and J by 1 base, with 12 bases between them.

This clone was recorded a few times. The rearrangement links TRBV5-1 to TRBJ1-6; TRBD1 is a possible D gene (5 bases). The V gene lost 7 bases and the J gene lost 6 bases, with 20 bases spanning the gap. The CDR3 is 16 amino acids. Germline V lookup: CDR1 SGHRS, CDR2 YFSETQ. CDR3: CASRTGGGLLNSPLHF. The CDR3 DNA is TGCGCCAGCCGGACCGGTGGGGGACTCCTTAATTCACCCCTCCACTTT.

DNA for the CDR3: TGTGCCAGCAGTCGGGCGGGGGGGCCGACTTTTAGCACAGATACGCAGTATTTT. Protein product: CASSRAGGPTFSTDTQYF. This chain connects TRBV6-4 to TRBJ2-3; 9 nucleotides align to TRBD2. Trimming removed 5 bases from V and 0 bases from J; junction bases left unmatched: 12. The CDR3 is 18 amino acids. Germline assignment: CDR1 MRHNA and CDR2 SNTAGT.

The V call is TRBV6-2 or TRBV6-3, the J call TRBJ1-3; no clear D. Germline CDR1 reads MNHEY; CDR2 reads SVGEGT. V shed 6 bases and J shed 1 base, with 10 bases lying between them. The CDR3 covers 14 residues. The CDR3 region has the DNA TGTGCCAGCAGCCGCCGCGCGTCTGGAAACACCATATATTTT. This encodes CASSRRASGNTIYF.

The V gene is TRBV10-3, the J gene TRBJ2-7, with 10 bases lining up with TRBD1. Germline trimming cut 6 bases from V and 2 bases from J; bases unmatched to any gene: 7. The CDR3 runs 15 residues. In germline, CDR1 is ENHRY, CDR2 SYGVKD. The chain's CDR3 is CAISGGTGAPYEQYV. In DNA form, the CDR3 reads TGTGCCATCAGCGGCGGGACAGGGGCTCCCTACGAGCAGTACGTC.

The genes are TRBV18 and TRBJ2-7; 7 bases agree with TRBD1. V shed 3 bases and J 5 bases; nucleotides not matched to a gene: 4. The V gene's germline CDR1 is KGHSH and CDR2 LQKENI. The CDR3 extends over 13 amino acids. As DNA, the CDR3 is TGTGCCAGCTCACCGGGACAGACAAACGAGCAGTACTTC. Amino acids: CASSPGQTNEQYF.

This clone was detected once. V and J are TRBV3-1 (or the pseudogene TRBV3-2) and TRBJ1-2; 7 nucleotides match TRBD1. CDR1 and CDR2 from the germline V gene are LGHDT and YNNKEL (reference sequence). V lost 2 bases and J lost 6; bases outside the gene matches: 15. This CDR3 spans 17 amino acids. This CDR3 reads CASSQLATGPSRNGYTF. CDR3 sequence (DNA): TGTGCCAGCAGCCAACTTGCGACAGGGCCTTCGAGAAATGGCTACACCTTC.

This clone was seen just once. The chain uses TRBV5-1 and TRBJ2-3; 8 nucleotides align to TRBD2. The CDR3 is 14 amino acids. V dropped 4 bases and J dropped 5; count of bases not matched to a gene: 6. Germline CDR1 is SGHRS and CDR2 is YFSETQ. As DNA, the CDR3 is TGCGCCAGCAGCAACAGCGGGGGTCAAGATACGCAGTATTTT. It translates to CASSNSGGQDTQYF.

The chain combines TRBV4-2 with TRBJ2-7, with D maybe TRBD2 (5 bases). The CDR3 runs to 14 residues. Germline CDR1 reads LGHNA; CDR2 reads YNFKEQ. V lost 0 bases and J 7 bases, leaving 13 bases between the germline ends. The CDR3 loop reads CASSQESRPGEQYF. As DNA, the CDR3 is TGTGCCAGCAGCCAAGAGTCGCGACCGGGAGAGCAGTACTTC.

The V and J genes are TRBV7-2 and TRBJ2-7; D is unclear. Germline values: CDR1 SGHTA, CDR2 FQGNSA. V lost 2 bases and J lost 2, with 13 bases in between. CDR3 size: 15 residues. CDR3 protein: CASSLPSALAYEQYF. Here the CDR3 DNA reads TGTGCCAGCAGCTTACCGTCGGCTCTAGCCTACGAGCAGTACTTC. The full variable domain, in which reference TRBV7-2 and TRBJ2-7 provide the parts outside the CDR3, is GAGVSQSPSNKVTEKGKDVELRCDPISGHTALYWYRQSLGQGLEFLIYFQGNSAPDKSGLPSDRFSAERTGGSVSTLTIQRTQQEDSAVYLCASSLPSALAYEQYFGPGTRLTVT.

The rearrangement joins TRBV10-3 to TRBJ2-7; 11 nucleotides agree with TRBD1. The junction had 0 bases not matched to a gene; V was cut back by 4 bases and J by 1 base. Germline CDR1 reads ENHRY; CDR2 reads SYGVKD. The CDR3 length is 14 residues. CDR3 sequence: CAISGDRGSYEQYF. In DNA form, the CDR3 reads TGTGCCATCAGTGGGGACAGGGGGTCCTACGAGCAGTACTTC.

CDR3 loop: CAAGTGGLGQETQYF. For the CDR3, the DNA is TGTGCCGCAGGGACAGGGGGCTTAGGCCAAGAGACCCAGTACTTC. The chain links TRBV6-6 to TRBJ2-5; 12 nucleotides align to TRBD1. The germline V gene encodes CDR1 MNHNY and CDR2 SVGAGI (reference sequence). The CDR3 length is 15 residues. V shed 11 bases, J shed 1 base, and the junction held 8 bases outside the gene matches.

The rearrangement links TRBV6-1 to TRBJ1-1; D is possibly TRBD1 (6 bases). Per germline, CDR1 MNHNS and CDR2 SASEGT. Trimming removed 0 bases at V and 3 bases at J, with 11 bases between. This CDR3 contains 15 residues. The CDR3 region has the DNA TGTGCCAGCAGTGAAGCGGGGGGGCGAGACACTGAAGCTTTCTTT. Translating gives CASSEAGGRDTEAFF.

The chain's CDR3 is CASSYDGTYGYTF. The DNA for the CDR3 is TGTGCCAGCAGTTACGATGGCACCTATGGCTACACCTTC. The chain recombines TRBV6-2 or TRBV6-3 with TRBJ1-2; D gene ambiguous. V was shortened by 2 bases and J by 4 bases, with 8 bases between the two germline ends. The CDR3 loop spans 13 amino acids. The germline CDR1 and CDR2 sequences are MNHEY and SVGEGT.

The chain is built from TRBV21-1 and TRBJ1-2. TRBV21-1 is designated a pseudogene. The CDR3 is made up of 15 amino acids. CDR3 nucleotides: TGTGCCAGCAGCAGCGGAGGCAGCCACGCGGGCGGCTACACCTTC. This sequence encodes CASSSGGSHAGGYTF.